The T cell receptor beta chain described here comes from a study of blood T cell repertoires in COVID-19 (dated by TCRdb to about 2020). The study in broad terms: The collaborator samples originated in the United States, Italy and Spain and spanned the acute and convalescent phases of COVID-19. The material from the prospective study consisted of cDNA or gDNA derived from T cells, B-cell-depleted T cells, or PBMCs. The dataset comprised deeply sampled blood TCRbeta repertoires from subjects exposed to, actively infected with, or recovered from COVID-19. A freely available public database, intended as a resource for researchers studying the immune response to SARS-CoV-2, is where the repertoires were released. The samples were drawn from two sources: the first 160 participants of the ongoing ImmuneRACE study, and 1,000 to 1,500 subjects contributed by 6 global collaborators. Nearly every sample came with metadata listing a de-identified subject ID, COVID-19 status, age in years and sex. Where available, HLA class I and class II types were obtained from metadata supplied by the sample provider rather than from assay-based typing.

The collaborating institutions used their own protocols to collect whole blood in K2EDTA tubes. Collaborator samples were shipped for TCRbeta analysis as frozen whole blood, isolated PBMCs, or DNA extracted from either sample type. The paper as a whole reports these results and caveats: The amount of clinical and demographic metadata varied by source and participant and was provided uncurated.

Relative to germline, V is missing 6 bases and J is missing 6 bases, with 8 bases of the junction outside any gene match. The germline V gene yields ENHRY for CDR1 and SYGVKD for CDR2. The CDR3 covers 14 residues, taking in both the cysteine and the phenylalanine. Only the CDR3 DNA stays, 42 bases, in frame from base 1. This clone was detected once. Its antigen is not yet known. No qualities accompany the bases; no much larger clone lies one base away. TCRbeta CDR3 regions were amplified from genomic DNA by means of the immunoSEQ Assay, a bias-controlled multiplex PCR. The published analysis was carried out like this. The number of nucleated cells in each sample was estimated by amplification of reference gene primers within the assay. To quantify the absolute abundance of each unique TCRbeta CDR3 rearrangement, sequence reads were collapsed and filtered. For each sample, productive Simpson clonality was calculated as the square root of Simpson's diversity index across productive rearrangements. TCRdb holds this immuneACCESS table with in-frame rearrangements only. Some clones are missing; in checked studies, unresolved V genes explain under half, and the rest has no known cause. From that table come the V and J calls and clone size; the DNA was used to work out D and trimming. The sample data list 380,000 or so clones, and approximately 80% of these were observed just once. Of the sample, under 1.2% is held by the ten largest clones.

The chain links TRBV10-3 with TRBJ2-3; 8 bases in the junction line up with TRBD2. The receptor was isolated from a human donor with acute or convalescent COVID-19. The donor label of this sample is uncertain. The sample taken for sequencing was peripheral blood. The DNA sequence is as follows: TGTGCCATCAGAGGCCGGGGGGGCCATGATACGCAGTATTTT. Translation gives CAIRGRGGHDTQYF.